One sample yielded the 5 T cell receptor beta chains listed below, sequenced in a study of blood T cell repertoires in COVID-19. Data came from immunoSEQ multiplex PCR; TCRdb stores just in-frame clones and leaves some out. The repertoire holds around 240,000 clones, with over 80% as singletons. Sequencing was done on a sample of PBMCs or T cells enriched from blood (not recorded which). The receptors stem from a human donor in a cohort exposed to, infected with or recovered from COVID-19 (not recorded which). The donor label of this sample is uncertain.

The CDR3 loop reads CASSQDSGDNEQFF. CDR3 nucleotide sequence: TGTGCCAGCAGCCAAGACAGTGGTGACAATGAGCAGTTCTTC. This chain connects TRBV3-1 (or the pseudogene TRBV3-2) to TRBJ2-1; D unclear. Trimming removed 0 bases from V and 5 bases from J, with 8 bases in between. This CDR3 is 14 amino acids long. Germline CDR1 LGHDT, CDR2 YNNKEL (reference sequence).

Concerning this clone: One junction end does not reproduce the germline sequence, and a read error may be involved. The gene calls are TRBV12-5 and TRBJ2-3; 13 nucleotides line up with TRBD2. The germline CDR1 and CDR2 sequences are LGHNT and FRNRAP. The CDR3 is 13 residues long. CDR3 DNA sequence: TGTGCTAGTGGTTTGGGACTAGCGGGGGGAACCCATTTT. Translating it yields CASGLGLAGGTHF.

The rearrangement uses TRBV9 and TRBJ1-5, with TRBD1 as a possible D gene (6 bases). V was pared by 4 bases and J by 7 bases, with 15 bases between. CDR1 and CDR2 from the germline V gene are SGDLS and YYNGEE. This CDR3 spans 14 amino acids. The CDR3 spells CASSPGGGLQPQHF. The CDR3 bases are TGTGCCAGCAGCCCCGGGGGGGGGCTCCAGCCCCAGCATTTT.

V usage is TRBV5-4 and J usage is TRBJ2-5; 7 nucleotides match TRBD1. V lost 3 bases, J lost 3 bases, and 5 bases stayed unmatched. The CDR3 totals 14 residues. CDR1 is SGHNT, CDR2 YYREEE, per germline (reference sequence). The CDR3 here is CASSWAGTEETQYF. For the CDR3, the DNA is TGTGCCAGCAGCTGGGCCGGGACAGAAGAGACCCAGTACTTC.

The chain uses TRBV3-1 (or the pseudogene TRBV3-2) and TRBJ1-3, with D perhaps matching TRBD1 (6 bases). The germline V gene has CDR1 LGHDT and CDR2 YNNKEL (reference sequence). This CDR3 has 16 amino acids. The V gene lost 1 base and the J gene lost 0 bases, with 10 bases spanning the gap. This CDR3 reads CASSQGRTVSGNTIYF. The CDR3 coding sequence is TGTGCCAGCAGCCAAGGCCGGACAGTCTCTGGAAACACCATATATTTT.